The rows below give T cell receptor beta chains drawn from one sample of a study of response to subunit inactivated influenza vaccine. TCRdb recomputed calls from the RT-PCR reads with MiXCR, one row per CDR3 protein. The table records approximately 730,000 distinct CDR3 sequences, approximately 14% of them present only once. Sample: PBMCs from blood, taken less than 15 days before vaccination. These receptors were obtained from a man between 50 and 59 years old who received an inactivated influenza vaccine. The CDR3 runs from the conserved cysteine through the conserved F or W. Each record gives: V gene, D gene, clone size, J gene, CDR3 DNA, CDR3 protein. The D gene is left open where the match is weak. Clone size is not always given. Where it is, it says once, few, many or a class for expanded clones.

v_call: TRBV15
d_call: -
clone_size: -
j_call: TRBJ2-5
cdr3_nt: TGTGCCACCAGCAGGGAAGCAGGGGTCCGAGAGACCCAGTACTTC
cdr3_aa: CATSREAGVRETQYF

v_call: TRBV2
d_call: -
clone_size: few
j_call: TRBJ2-1
cdr3_nt: TGTGCCAGCAGTTCAGGGGGCGGGGGGTACAATGAGCAGTTCTTC
cdr3_aa: CASSSGGGGYNEQFF

v_call: TRBV28
d_call: -
clone_size: -
j_call: TRBJ2-7
cdr3_nt: TGTGCCAGCAGTTTTAGAGGGCTTGCCACGTCCGAGCAGTACTTC
cdr3_aa: CASSFRGLATSEQYF

v_call: TRBV12-3/TRBV12-4
d_call: -
clone_size: few
j_call: TRBJ2-7
cdr3_nt: TGTGCCAGCAGTTTAGCGGGAGTAATCGAGCAGTACTTC
cdr3_aa: CASSLAGVIEQYF

v_call: TRBV12-3/TRBV12-4
d_call: TRBD1
clone_size: -
j_call: TRBJ2-7
cdr3_nt: TGTGCCAGCAGTCTCAGGACAGGGGTGGTCTACGAGCAGTACTTC
cdr3_aa: CASSLRTGVVYEQYF

v_call: TRBV7-2
d_call: -
clone_size: -
j_call: TRBJ2-2
cdr3_nt: TGTGCCAGCAGGACGGTTGGAGACACCGGGGAGCTGTTTTTT
cdr3_aa: CASRTVGDTGELFF

v_call: TRBV27
d_call: -
clone_size: many
j_call: TRBJ2-3
cdr3_nt: TGTGCCAGCAGGCCATTTGGGGGGCAAACAGATACGCAGTATTTT
cdr3_aa: CASRPFGGQTDTQYF

v_call: TRBV15
d_call: -
clone_size: -
j_call: TRBJ1-4
cdr3_nt: TGTGCCACCAGCAGAGATCAGCGGGGCTCAACTAATGAAAAACTGTTTTTT
cdr3_aa: CATSRDQRGSTNEKLFF

v_call: TRBV5-1
d_call: TRBD1
clone_size: many
j_call: TRBJ2-7
cdr3_nt: TGCGCCAGCAGCGTGGACAGGGGGGCATCTTACGAGCAGTACTTC
cdr3_aa: CASSVDRGASYEQYF

v_call: TRBV6-1
d_call: -
clone_size: -
j_call: TRBJ2-6
cdr3_nt: TGTGCCAGCAGGCCAGGGGGGGGCTCTGGGGCCAACGTCCTGACTTTC
cdr3_aa: CASRPGGGSGANVLTF

v_call: TRBV28
d_call: -
clone_size: few
j_call: TRBJ1-2
cdr3_nt: TGTGCCAGCAGTTTGCGGTTAAGCGACTATGGCTACACCTTC
cdr3_aa: CASSLRLSDYGYTF

v_call: TRBV20-1
d_call: -
clone_size: -
j_call: TRBJ1-2
cdr3_nt: TGCAGTGTTCCGGGTATGGGGGGCTACACCTTC
cdr3_aa: CSVPGMGGYTF

v_call: TRBV28
d_call: -
clone_size: -
j_call: TRBJ2-6
cdr3_nt: TGTGCCAGCATTCCCGCCAAGGGCTCTGGGGCCAACGTCCTGACTTTC
cdr3_aa: CASIPAKGSGANVLTF

v_call: TRBV7-2
d_call: TRBD1
clone_size: many
j_call: TRBJ2-5
cdr3_nt: TGTGCCAGCAGCTTACGGACAGGGATAGAGACCCAGTACTTC
cdr3_aa: CASSLRTGIETQYF

v_call: TRBV6-2/TRBV6-3
d_call: TRBD1
clone_size: -
j_call: TRBJ2-3
cdr3_nt: TGTGCCAGCACCAGGGACAGTCTCACAGATACGCAGTATTTT
cdr3_aa: CASTRDSLTDTQYF

v_call: TRBV2
d_call: -
clone_size: -
j_call: TRBJ2-7
cdr3_nt: TGTGCCAGCATGGGGGACTCCTACGAGCAGTACTTC
cdr3_aa: CASMGDSYEQYF

v_call: TRBV19
d_call: -
clone_size: -
j_call: TRBJ1-5
cdr3_nt: TGTGCCAGTAGTAAAGACGAGGCCAGCAATCAGCCCCAGCATTTT
cdr3_aa: CASSKDEASNQPQHF

v_call: TRBV28
d_call: -
clone_size: -
j_call: TRBJ2-7
cdr3_nt: TGTGCCAGCAGACGTAATACAGGTTCCTACGAGCAGTACTTC
cdr3_aa: CASRRNTGSYEQYF

v_call: TRBV20-1
d_call: -
clone_size: many
j_call: TRBJ2-7
cdr3_nt: TGCAGTGCTTTCAGGGACTACGAGCAGTACTTC
cdr3_aa: CSAFRDYEQYF

v_call: TRBV10-3
d_call: -
clone_size: -
j_call: TRBJ2-5
cdr3_nt: TGTGCCACCAAACGAGGCGCAGACCCAGAGACCCAGTACTTC
cdr3_aa: CATKRGADPETQYF

v_call: TRBV7-2
d_call: -
clone_size: few
j_call: TRBJ2-7
cdr3_nt: TGTGCCAGCAGCCCAGGCCCCTCTTTGGGGTACGAGCAGTACTTC
cdr3_aa: CASSPGPSLGYEQYF

v_call: TRBV7-2
d_call: TRBD2
clone_size: few
j_call: TRBJ2-7
cdr3_nt: TGTGCCAGCAGCACCCGGACTAGCGGCTACGAGCAGTACTTC
cdr3_aa: CASSTRTSGYEQYF

v_call: TRBV11-2
d_call: TRBD2
clone_size: few
j_call: TRBJ2-1
cdr3_nt: TGTGCCAGCAGCTTAAGGGGGGGACTAGCGGACCTATACAATGAGCAGTTCTTC
cdr3_aa: CASSLRGGLADLYNEQFF

v_call: TRBV14
d_call: TRBD1
clone_size: -
j_call: TRBJ2-5
cdr3_nt: TGTGCCAGCAGCCAAGGTCGACAGGGGTCTTTCCAGGAGACCCAGTACTTC
cdr3_aa: CASSQGRQGSFQETQYF

v_call: TRBV13
d_call: TRBD2
clone_size: -
j_call: TRBJ2-7
cdr3_nt: TGTGCCAGCAGCTTATCGTTAGCGGGACTAACGGCCTACGAGCAGTACTTC
cdr3_aa: CASSLSLAGLTAYEQYF

v_call: TRBV20-1
d_call: TRBD1
clone_size: -
j_call: TRBJ2-5
cdr3_nt: TGCAGTGCTAGAGAATACAGGGGAGAGACCCAGTACTTC
cdr3_aa: CSAREYRGETQYF

v_call: TRBV27
d_call: -
clone_size: -
j_call: TRBJ1-2
cdr3_nt: TGTGCCAGCAGCCAACAGGGCCCTATTAACTATGGCTACACCTTC
cdr3_aa: CASSQQGPINYGYTF

v_call: TRBV18
d_call: -
clone_size: few
j_call: TRBJ2-2
cdr3_nt: TGTGCCAGCTCACCCGCTACTTGGGGGCGAACGAACACCGGGGAGCTGTTTTTT
cdr3_aa: CASSPATWGRTNTGELFF

v_call: TRBV7-2
d_call: TRBD2
clone_size: -
j_call: TRBJ2-7
cdr3_nt: TGTGCCAGCATCAAACTAGCGGGAGGTCCCCACGAGCAGTACTTC
cdr3_aa: CASIKLAGGPHEQYF

v_call: TRBV14
d_call: TRBD1
clone_size: -
j_call: TRBJ2-1
cdr3_nt: TGTGCCAGCAGCCCCAGACAGGGGTTCTACAATGAGCAGTTCTTC
cdr3_aa: CASSPRQGFYNEQFF

v_call: TRBV11-2
d_call: TRBD1
clone_size: few
j_call: TRBJ1-3
cdr3_nt: TGTGCCAGCAGCTTAATGGGGACAGTCTACTCCTCTGGAAACACCATATATTTT
cdr3_aa: CASSLMGTVYSSGNTIYF